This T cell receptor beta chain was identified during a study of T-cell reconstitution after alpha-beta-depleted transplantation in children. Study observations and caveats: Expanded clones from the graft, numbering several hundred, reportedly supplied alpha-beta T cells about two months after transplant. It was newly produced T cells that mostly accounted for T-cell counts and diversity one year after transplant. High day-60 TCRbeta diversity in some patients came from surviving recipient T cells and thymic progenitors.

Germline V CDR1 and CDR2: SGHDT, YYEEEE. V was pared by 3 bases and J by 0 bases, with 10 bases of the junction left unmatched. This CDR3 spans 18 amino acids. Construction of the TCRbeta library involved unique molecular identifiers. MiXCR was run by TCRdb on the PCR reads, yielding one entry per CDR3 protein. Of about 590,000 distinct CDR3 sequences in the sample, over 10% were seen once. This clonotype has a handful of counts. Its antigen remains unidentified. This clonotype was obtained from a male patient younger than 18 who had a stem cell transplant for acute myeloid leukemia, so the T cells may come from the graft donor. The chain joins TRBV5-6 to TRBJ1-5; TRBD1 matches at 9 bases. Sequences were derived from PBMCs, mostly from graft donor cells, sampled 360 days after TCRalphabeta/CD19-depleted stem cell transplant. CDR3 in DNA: TGTGCCAGCAGCTCTACCGGGACAGGGAGGGTTAGCAATCAGCCCCAGCATTTT. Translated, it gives CASSSTGTGRVSNQPQHF.